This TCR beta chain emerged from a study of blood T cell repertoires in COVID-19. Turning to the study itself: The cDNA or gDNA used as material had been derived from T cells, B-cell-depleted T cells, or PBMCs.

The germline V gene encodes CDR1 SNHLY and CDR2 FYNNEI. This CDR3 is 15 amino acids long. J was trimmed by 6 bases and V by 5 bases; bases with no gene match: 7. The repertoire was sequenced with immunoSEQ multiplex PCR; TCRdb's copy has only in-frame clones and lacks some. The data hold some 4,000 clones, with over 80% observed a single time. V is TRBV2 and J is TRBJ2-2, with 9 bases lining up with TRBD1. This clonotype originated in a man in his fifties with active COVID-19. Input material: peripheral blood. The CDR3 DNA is TGTGCCAGCAGTCCGGGACAGGGATACCCCGGGGAGCTGTTTTTT. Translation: CASSPGQGYPGELFF.